These T cell receptor beta chains were read from a single sample in a study of blood T cell repertoires in COVID-19. Sequencing used immunoSEQ multiplex PCR; TCRdb keeps in-frame clones, though not all of them. The profile shows 110,000 to 150,000 clones, 65% to 80% of them singletons. Sample: peripheral blood. Receptor source: a woman aged 60-75 years with acute or convalescent COVID-19. CDR3s include the opening cysteine and the closing phenylalanine or tryptophan. Each record gives: CDR3 protein, CDR3 DNA, clone size, D gene, CDR3 length, V gene, J gene. D genes are given only for firm matches. Not all rows give a size; the values are once, few, many and, for expanded clones, a class.

cdr3_aa: CASQRGSVSDTQYF
cdr3_nt: TGTGCCAGTCAGCGCGGGAGCGTATCAGATACGCAGTATTTT
clone_size: .
d_call: TRBD2
cdr3_length: 14
v_call: TRBV27
j_call: TRBJ2-3

cdr3_aa: CASSYSKVASGRNEQFF
cdr3_nt: TGTGCCAGCAGTTACTCGAAGGTAGCTAGCGGGAGGAATGAGCAGTTCTTC
clone_size: .
d_call: TRBD2
cdr3_length: 17
v_call: TRBV6-2/TRBV6-3
j_call: TRBJ2-1

cdr3_aa: CASSTTGNTEAFF
cdr3_nt: TGTGCCAGTAGCACGACAGGAAACACTGAAGCTTTCTTT
clone_size: .
d_call: .
cdr3_length: 13
v_call: TRBV19
j_call: TRBJ1-1

cdr3_aa: CASSLEQGKGNIQYF
cdr3_nt: TGCGCCAGCAGCTTGGAGCAGGGTAAGGGAAACATTCAGTACTTC
clone_size: once
d_call: .
cdr3_length: 15
v_call: TRBV5-1
j_call: TRBJ2-4

cdr3_aa: CASSYRSGVEETQYF
cdr3_nt: TGCGCCAGCAGCTACCGGAGCGGAGTAGAAGAGACCCAGTACTTC
clone_size: .
d_call: .
cdr3_length: 15
v_call: TRBV5-1
j_call: TRBJ2-5

cdr3_aa: CASSPWTVSSTDTQYF
cdr3_nt: TGTGCCAGCAGCCCGTGGACAGTCTCTAGCACAGATACGCAGTATTTT
clone_size: .
d_call: .
cdr3_length: 16
v_call: TRBV7-9
j_call: TRBJ2-3

cdr3_aa: CASSRNSGYTF
cdr3_nt: TGTGCCAGCAGCCGTAATTCGGGCTACACCTTC
clone_size: .
d_call: .
cdr3_length: 11
v_call: TRBV28
j_call: TRBJ1-2

cdr3_aa: CASSRENTNEKLFF
cdr3_nt: TGCGCCAGCAGCAGGGAGAATACTAATGAAAAACTGTTTTTT
clone_size: .
d_call: .
cdr3_length: 14
v_call: TRBV4-1
j_call: TRBJ1-4

cdr3_aa: CAWSERLRGNGYTF
cdr3_nt: TGTGCCTGGAGTGAAAGACTCAGGGGAAACGGCTACACCTTC
clone_size: .
d_call: .
cdr3_length: 14
v_call: TRBV30
j_call: TRBJ1-2

cdr3_aa: CASSGDRNTEAFF
cdr3_nt: TGTGCCAGCAGTGGGGACAGGAACACTGAAGCTTTCTTT
clone_size: .
d_call: TRBD1
cdr3_length: 13
v_call: TRBV2
j_call: TRBJ1-1

cdr3_aa: CASSTLGGIQETQYF
cdr3_nt: TGTGCCAGCAGTACCTTGGGAGGTATCCAAGAGACCCAGTACTTC
clone_size: .
d_call: .
cdr3_length: 15
v_call: TRBV27
j_call: TRBJ2-5

cdr3_aa: CASSSPTGGNEQYF
cdr3_nt: TGTGCCAGCAGTTCCCCGACAGGGGGTAATGAGCAGTACTTC
clone_size: .
d_call: TRBD1
cdr3_length: 14
v_call: TRBV6-2/TRBV6-3
j_call: TRBJ2-7

cdr3_aa: CATQTGQGNYGYTF
cdr3_nt: TGTGCCACCCAAACCGGACAGGGTAACTATGGCTACACCTTC
clone_size: .
d_call: TRBD1
cdr3_length: 14
v_call: TRBV10-3
j_call: TRBJ1-2

cdr3_aa: CASKPPGLDTGELFF
cdr3_nt: TGTGCCAGCAAACCGCCGGGACTTGACACCGGGGAGCTGTTTTTT
clone_size: .
d_call: .
cdr3_length: 15
v_call: TRBV3-1/TRBV3-2
j_call: TRBJ2-2

cdr3_aa: CASSLGGSIHEQYF
cdr3_nt: TGCGCCAGCAGCTTGGGTGGTAGCATCCACGAGCAGTACTTC
clone_size: .
d_call: .
cdr3_length: 14
v_call: TRBV5-1
j_call: TRBJ2-7

cdr3_aa: CASRGTGKKDEQYF
cdr3_nt: TGTGCCAGCAGGGGGACAGGGAAAAAAGACGAGCAGTACTTC
clone_size: .
d_call: TRBD1
cdr3_length: 14
v_call: TRBV9
j_call: TRBJ2-7

cdr3_aa: CAIKGDSKTSSYNSPLHF
cdr3_nt: TGTGCCATCAAAGGGGACAGCAAAACAAGCTCCTATAATTCACCCCTCCACTTT
clone_size: once
d_call: TRBD1
cdr3_length: 18
v_call: TRBV10-3
j_call: TRBJ1-6

cdr3_aa: CASTRDLPNSPLHF
cdr3_nt: TGTGCCAGTACCCGGGATCTACCTAATTCACCCCTCCACTTT
clone_size: .
d_call: .
cdr3_length: 14
v_call: TRBV19
j_call: TRBJ1-6

cdr3_aa: CASSIYRGDLLNQPQHF
cdr3_nt: TGTGCCAGTAGTATCTACAGGGGGGACTTACTTAATCAGCCCCAGCATTTT
clone_size: .
d_call: TRBD1
cdr3_length: 17
v_call: TRBV19
j_call: TRBJ1-5

cdr3_aa: CASSLSGQNYGYTF
cdr3_nt: TGTGCCAGCAGTTTATCGGGGCAGAACTATGGCTACACCTTC
clone_size: .
d_call: .
cdr3_length: 14
v_call: TRBV27
j_call: TRBJ1-2

cdr3_aa: CASSYGRVSEKLFF
cdr3_nt: TGTGCCAGCAGTTACGGCAGGGTTTCTGAAAAACTGTTTTTT
clone_size: .
d_call: .
cdr3_length: 14
v_call: TRBV6-5
j_call: TRBJ1-4

cdr3_aa: CASSYKKSSYEQYF
cdr3_nt: TGTGCCAGCAGTTACAAAAAGAGCTCCTACGAGCAGTACTTC
clone_size: .
d_call: .
cdr3_length: 14
v_call: TRBV6-5
j_call: TRBJ2-7

cdr3_aa: CASSQEEGAEKYEQYF
cdr3_nt: TGCGCCAGCAGCCAAGAAGAGGGGGCAGAGAAATACGAGCAGTACTTC
clone_size: .
d_call: TRBD1
cdr3_length: 16
v_call: TRBV4-1
j_call: TRBJ2-7

cdr3_aa: CATRTGYNSPLHF
cdr3_nt: TGTGCCACGCGGACAGGTTATAATTCACCCCTCCACTTT
clone_size: .
d_call: TRBD1
cdr3_length: 13
v_call: TRBV27
j_call: TRBJ1-6

cdr3_aa: CASSLGGFNQPQHF
cdr3_nt: TGTGCCAGCAGTCTCGGGGGTTTTAATCAGCCCCAGCATTTT
clone_size: once
d_call: .
cdr3_length: 14
v_call: TRBV27
j_call: TRBJ1-5

cdr3_aa: CATSKNRPLGEAFF
cdr3_nt: TGTGCCACCAGCAAAAACAGACCTTTAGGTGAAGCTTTCTTT
clone_size: .
d_call: .
cdr3_length: 14
v_call: TRBV15
j_call: TRBJ1-1

cdr3_aa: CASSLSPFASGNRLDTQYF
cdr3_nt: TGCGCCAGCAGCTTGTCCCCATTCGCTAGCGGTAACCGACTGGATACGCAGTATTTT
clone_size: .
d_call: TRBD2
cdr3_length: 19
v_call: TRBV5-1
j_call: TRBJ2-3

cdr3_aa: CSVLPSGGKSSYEQYF
cdr3_nt: TGCAGCGTCCTCCCCAGCGGCGGGAAGTCCTCCTACGAGCAGTACTTC
clone_size: .
d_call: .
cdr3_length: 16
v_call: TRBV29-1
j_call: TRBJ2-7

cdr3_aa: CASSPQVGGGMDTQYF
cdr3_nt: TGTGCCAGCAGCCCCCAAGTGGGTGGGGGGATGGATACGCAGTATTTT
clone_size: .
d_call: .
cdr3_length: 16
v_call: TRBV9
j_call: TRBJ2-3

cdr3_aa: CASSFSLGTSPGELFF
cdr3_nt: TGTGCCAGCAGCTTCTCCCTGGGGACTTCCCCCGGGGAGCTGTTTTTT
clone_size: .
d_call: .
cdr3_length: 16
v_call: TRBV13
j_call: TRBJ2-2

cdr3_aa: CASSLVETDTQYF
cdr3_nt: TGCGCCAGCAGCTTGGTAGAAACAGATACGCAGTATTTT
clone_size: .
d_call: .
cdr3_length: 13
v_call: TRBV5-1
j_call: TRBJ2-3

cdr3_aa: CASSFVGLANTGELFF
cdr3_nt: TGTGCCAGCAGTTTTGTTGGACTGGCGAACACCGGGGAGCTGTTTTTT
clone_size: once
d_call: .
cdr3_length: 16
v_call: TRBV28
j_call: TRBJ2-2

cdr3_aa: CASSESQGSSYNSPLHF
cdr3_nt: TGCGCCAGCAGTGAGTCTCAGGGAAGCTCCTATAATTCACCCCTCCACTTT
clone_size: .
d_call: .
cdr3_length: 17
v_call: TRBV10-2
j_call: TRBJ1-6

cdr3_aa: CAWSLGTSGRGEQYF
cdr3_nt: TGTGCCTGGAGTCTCGGGACTAGCGGGAGGGGTGAGCAGTACTTC
clone_size: .
d_call: TRBD2
cdr3_length: 15
v_call: TRBV30
j_call: TRBJ2-7

cdr3_aa: CSASRQGSQYF
cdr3_nt: TGCAGTGCGTCTAGACAGGGCTCACAGTATTTT
clone_size: .
d_call: TRBD1
cdr3_length: 11
v_call: TRBV20-1
j_call: TRBJ2-3

cdr3_aa: CASSVPGQGAWLPVKLFF
cdr3_nt: TGCGCCAGCAGTGTTCCGGGACAGGGGGCTTGGCTACCGGTGAAGCTGTTTTTT
clone_size: .
d_call: TRBD1
cdr3_length: 18
v_call: TRBV10-1
j_call: TRBJ2-2

cdr3_aa: CASSMTEDGNTIYF
cdr3_nt: TGTGCCAGTAGTATGACGGAGGATGGAAACACCATATATTTT
clone_size: .
d_call: .
cdr3_length: 14
v_call: TRBV19
j_call: TRBJ1-3